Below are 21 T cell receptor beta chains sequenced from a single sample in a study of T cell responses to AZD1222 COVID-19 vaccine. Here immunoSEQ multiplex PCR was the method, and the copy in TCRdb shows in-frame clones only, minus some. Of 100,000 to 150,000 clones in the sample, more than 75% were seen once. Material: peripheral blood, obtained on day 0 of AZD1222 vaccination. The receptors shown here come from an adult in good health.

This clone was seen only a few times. CDR3 sequence (DNA): TGTGCCAGCAGCCGGGGCTACGAGCAGTACTTC. Its protein product is CASSRGYEQYF. The chain joins TRBV3-1 (or the pseudogene TRBV3-2) to TRBJ2-7, with D hard to call. This CDR3 has 11 residues. V was clipped by 4 bases and J by 3 bases, with 4 bases between them. CDR1 and CDR2 (germline): LGHDT, YNNKEL (reference sequence).

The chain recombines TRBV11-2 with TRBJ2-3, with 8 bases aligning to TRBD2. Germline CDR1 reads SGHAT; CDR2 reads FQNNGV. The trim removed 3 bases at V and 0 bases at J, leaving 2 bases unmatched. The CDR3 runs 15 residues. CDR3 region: CASSFRLASTDTQYF. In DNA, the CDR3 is TGTGCCAGCAGCTTCCGACTAGCGAGCACAGATACGCAGTATTTT.

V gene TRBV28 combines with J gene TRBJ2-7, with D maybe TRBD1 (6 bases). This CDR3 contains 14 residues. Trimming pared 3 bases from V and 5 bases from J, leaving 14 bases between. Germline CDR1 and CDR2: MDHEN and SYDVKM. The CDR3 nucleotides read TGTGCCAGCAGTTTCACCGGACAGCTCGACGAGCAGTACTTC. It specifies CASSFTGQLDEQYF.

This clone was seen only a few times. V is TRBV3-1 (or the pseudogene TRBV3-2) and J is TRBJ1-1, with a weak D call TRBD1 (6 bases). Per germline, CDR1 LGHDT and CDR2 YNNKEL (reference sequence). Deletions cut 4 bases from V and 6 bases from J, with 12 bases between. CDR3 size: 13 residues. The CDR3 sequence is CASSLGAGSEAFF. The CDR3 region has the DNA TGTGCCAGCAGCCTGGGGGCAGGATCTGAAGCTTTCTTT.

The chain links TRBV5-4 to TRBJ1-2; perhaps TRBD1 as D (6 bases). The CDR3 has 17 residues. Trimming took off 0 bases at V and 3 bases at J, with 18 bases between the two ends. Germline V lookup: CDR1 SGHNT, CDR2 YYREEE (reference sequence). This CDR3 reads CASSLGVSGVDDYGYTF. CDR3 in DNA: TGTGCCAGCAGCTTGGGGGTTTCAGGGGTCGATGACTATGGCTACACCTTC.

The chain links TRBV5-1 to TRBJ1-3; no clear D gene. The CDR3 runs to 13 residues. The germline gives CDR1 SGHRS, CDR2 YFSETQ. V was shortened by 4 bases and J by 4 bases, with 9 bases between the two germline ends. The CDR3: CASSITPGNTIYF. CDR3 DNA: TGCGCCAGCAGCATCACCCCGGGAAACACCATATATTTT.

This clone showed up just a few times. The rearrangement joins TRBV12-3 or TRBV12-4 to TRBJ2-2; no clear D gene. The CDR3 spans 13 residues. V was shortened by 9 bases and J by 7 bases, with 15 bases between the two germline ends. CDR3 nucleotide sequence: TGTGCCAGTTTGGTGGGGTTGAGCGGGGAGCTGTTTTTT. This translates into CASLVGLSGELFF.

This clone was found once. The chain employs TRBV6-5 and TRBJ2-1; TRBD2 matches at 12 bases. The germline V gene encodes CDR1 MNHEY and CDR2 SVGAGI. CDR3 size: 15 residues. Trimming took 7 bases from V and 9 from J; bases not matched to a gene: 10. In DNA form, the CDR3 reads TGTGCCAGCACCACGGGGGCTAGCGGGAGGGGTGAGCAGTTCTTC. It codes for CASTTGASGRGEQFF.

The CDR3 sequence is CASSYWANTGELFF. CDR3 nucleotide sequence: TGTGCCAGCAGTTACTGGGCAAACACCGGGGAGCTGTTTTTT. The genes are TRBV6-5 and TRBJ2-2; D unresolved. Deletions cut 1 base from V and 2 bases from J, with 5 bases between. CDR1 MNHEY and CDR2 SVGAGI come from the germline V gene. This CDR3 contains 14 residues.

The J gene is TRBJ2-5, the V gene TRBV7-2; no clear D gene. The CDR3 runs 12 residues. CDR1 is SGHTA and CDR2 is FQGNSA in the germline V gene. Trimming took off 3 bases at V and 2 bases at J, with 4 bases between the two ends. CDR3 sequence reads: CASSFPQETQYF. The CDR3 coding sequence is TGTGCCAGCAGCTTCCCACAAGAGACCCAGTACTTC.

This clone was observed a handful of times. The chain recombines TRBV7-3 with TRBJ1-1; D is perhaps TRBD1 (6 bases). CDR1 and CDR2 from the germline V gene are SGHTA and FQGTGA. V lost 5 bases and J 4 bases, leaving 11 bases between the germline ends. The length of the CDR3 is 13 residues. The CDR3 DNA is TGTGCCAGCAGCCGACAGGAGAGCACTGAAGCTTTCTTT. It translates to CASSRQESTEAFF.

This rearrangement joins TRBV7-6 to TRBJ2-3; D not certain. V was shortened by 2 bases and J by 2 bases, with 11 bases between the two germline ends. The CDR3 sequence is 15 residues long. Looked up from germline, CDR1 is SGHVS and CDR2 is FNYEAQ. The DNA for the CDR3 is TGTGCCAGCAGCTTAACGTCAGGAGACACAGATACGCAGTATTTT. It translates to CASSLTSGDTDTQYF.

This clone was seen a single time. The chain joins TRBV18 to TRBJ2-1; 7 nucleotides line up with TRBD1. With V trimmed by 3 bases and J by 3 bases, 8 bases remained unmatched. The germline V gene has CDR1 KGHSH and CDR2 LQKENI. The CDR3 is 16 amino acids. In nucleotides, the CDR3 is TGTGCCAGCTCACCGTGGATCGGGACAGTCTACAATGAGCAGTTCTTC. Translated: CASSPWIGTVYNEQFF.

As DNA, the CDR3 is TGTGCCAGCAGCTTGGTAGCCGCGGGAGACTACAATGAGCAGTTCTTC. Its translation is CASSLVAAGDYNEQFF. The chain uses TRBV5-5 and TRBJ2-1, with 7 positions matching TRBD2. The CDR3 consists of 16 residues. Trimming cost V 0 bases and J 3 bases; bases outside gene matches: 6. Looked up from germline, CDR1 is SGHKS and CDR2 is YYEKEE (reference sequence).

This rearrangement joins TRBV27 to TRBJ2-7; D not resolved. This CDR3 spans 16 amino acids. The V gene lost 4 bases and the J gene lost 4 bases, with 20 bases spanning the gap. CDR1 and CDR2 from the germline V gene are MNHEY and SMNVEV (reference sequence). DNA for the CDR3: TGTGCCAGCAGTTCCCTCGTCAGGCGCGGACGGTACGAGCAGTACTTC. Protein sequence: CASSSLVRRGRYEQYF.

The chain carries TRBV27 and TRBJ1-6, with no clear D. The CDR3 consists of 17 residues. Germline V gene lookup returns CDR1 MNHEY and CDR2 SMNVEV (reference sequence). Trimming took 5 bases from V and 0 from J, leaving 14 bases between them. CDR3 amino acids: CASSPRTVSSYNSPLHF. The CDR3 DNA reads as TGTGCCAGCAGTCCCCGGACCGTTAGCTCCTATAATTCACCCCTCCACTTT.

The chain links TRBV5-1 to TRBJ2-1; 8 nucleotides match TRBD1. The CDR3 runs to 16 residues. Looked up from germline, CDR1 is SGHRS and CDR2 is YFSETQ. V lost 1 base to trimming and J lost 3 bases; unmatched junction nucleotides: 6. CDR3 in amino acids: CASSLRRGQGYNEQFF. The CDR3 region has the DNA TGCGCCAGCAGCTTGCGCAGGGGGCAAGGCTACAATGAGCAGTTCTTC.

CDR3 sequence (DNA): TGCAGCGTGATGACAGGGGGCGGTTCACCCCTCCACTTT. Protein product: CSVMTGGGSPLHF. The genes are TRBV29-1 and TRBJ1-6; 10 nucleotides line up with TRBD1. Germline CDR1 and CDR2: SQVTM and ANQGSEA. The CDR3 runs 13 residues. Trimming cost V 6 bases and J 9 bases; bases outside gene matches: 5.

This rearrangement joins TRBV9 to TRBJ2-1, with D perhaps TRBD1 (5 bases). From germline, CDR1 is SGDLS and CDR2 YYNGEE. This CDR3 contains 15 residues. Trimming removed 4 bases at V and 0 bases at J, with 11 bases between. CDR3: CASSQGPSSYNEQFF. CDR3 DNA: TGTGCCAGCAGCCAGGGTCCTAGCTCCTACAATGAGCAGTTCTTC.

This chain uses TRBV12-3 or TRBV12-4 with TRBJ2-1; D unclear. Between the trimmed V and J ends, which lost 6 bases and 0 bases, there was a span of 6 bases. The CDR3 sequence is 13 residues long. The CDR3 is CASRMSSYNEQFF. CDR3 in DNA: TGTGCCAGCAGGATGAGCTCCTACAATGAGCAGTTCTTC.

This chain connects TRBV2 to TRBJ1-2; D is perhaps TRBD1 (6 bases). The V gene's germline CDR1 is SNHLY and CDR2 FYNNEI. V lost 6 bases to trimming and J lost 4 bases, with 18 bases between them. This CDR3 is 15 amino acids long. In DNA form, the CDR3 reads TGTGCCAGCAGATCTACGGGGGGCGCTTTCTATGGCTACACCTTC. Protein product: CASRSTGGAFYGYTF.